This TCR beta chain was documented in a study of neoadjuvant anti-PD-1 for oral cavity cancer. The overall study: Patients without progression got a fourth dose around day 43.

V lost 5 bases and J 7 bases, leaving 12 bases between the germline ends. The CDR3 contains 14 residues. CDR1 and CDR2 from the germline V gene are SGHAT and FQNNGV. The method was immunoSEQ multiplex PCR; TCRdb's version includes in-frame clones alone and lacks a portion of them. The profile shows some 15,000 clones, roughly 40% of them singletons. Documented time point: after neoadjuvant nivolumab, at surgical resection. The sample was tumor tissue, taken after nivolumab (anti-PD-1) treatment. The J gene is TRBJ1-6, the V gene TRBV11-2, with D possibly being TRBD1 (6 bases). This TCR came from a person aged 40 to 85 with oral cavity squamous cell carcinoma. CDR3 residues: CASSGGGDNSPLHF. The CDR3 coding sequence is TGTGCCAGCAGCGGGGGGGGCGACAATTCACCCCTCCACTTT.